This entry features one T cell receptor (beta chain) sequence. The CDR3 sequence is 14 residues long. Germline CDR1 and CDR2: SGHAT and FQNNGV. The V and J ends lost 5 bases and 7 bases, in that order; junction bases with no gene match: 4. As originally analysed: For nucleated cells, counts were estimated from reference gene primer amplification. Sequencing was performed with immunoSEQ multiplex PCR; in TCRdb, only in-frame clones are kept and a portion is missing. The V and J calls and the clone size are those of that table, but D and trimming were determined from the DNA. The sample consists of around 110,000 clones, approximately 88% of them appearing once. This sample stems from a study of blood T cell repertoires in COVID-19.

Sequencing input: peripheral blood. This TCR derives from a human donor in a cohort sampled during active COVID-19. V usage is TRBV11-2 and J usage is TRBJ2-7, with TRBD2 identical over 14 bases. The chain's CDR3 is CASSPRLAGGEQYV. CDR3 DNA: TGTGCCAGCAGCCCAAGACTAGCGGGAGGGGAGCAGTACGTC.